The 14 T cell receptor beta chains reported below all come from one sample, sequenced in a study of T cell responses to AZD1222 COVID-19 vaccine. TCRdb keeps only in-frame clones here, not all; method: immunoSEQ multiplex PCR. The sample has 160,000 or so clones; just over 90% are singletons. Source: peripheral blood, taken on day 0 of MenACWY control vaccination. The receptors derive from an adult in good health.

The chain uses TRBV11-1 and TRBJ2-5; D remains ambiguous. V was trimmed by 5 bases and J by 5 bases, leaving 15 bases between them. The CDR3 has 14 amino acids. Germline-derived CDR1 and CDR2 are SGHAT and FQDESV (reference sequence). The CDR3 region is CASSPANPTETQYF. The DNA for the CDR3 is TGTGCCAGCAGCCCGGCCAATCCCACGGAGACCCAGTACTTC.

This chain joins TRBV5-1 and TRBJ2-7; D is possibly TRBD1 or TRBD2 (5 bases each). Trimming removed 4 bases from V and 3 bases from J, with 23 bases in between. Germline values: CDR1 SGHRS, CDR2 YFSETQ. CDR3 length: 17 residues. The CDR3 bases are TGCGCCAGCAGCAGAGTCCAAAGTAGAGGGACCTTCTACGAGCAGTACTTC. Its protein product is CASSRVQSRGTFYEQYF.

This clone appeared a single time. The chain employs TRBV30 and TRBJ2-7; perhaps TRBD1 as D (6 bases). Trimming removed 1 base from V and 5 bases from J, with 9 bases in between. Germline V gene data show CDR1 as GTSNPN and CDR2 as SVGIG (reference sequence). CDR3 length: 12 amino acids. CDR3 nucleotides: TGTGCCTGGAGTGGGACAGCACACGAGCAGTACTTC. Amino acids: CAWSGTAHEQYF.

DNA of the CDR3: TGTGCCAGCAGCCCCGAATGGGGGGCGGGCTACGAGCAGTACTTC. It is translated as CASSPEWGAGYEQYF. The chain recombines TRBV11-2 with TRBJ2-7, with D possibly called TRBD1 or TRBD2 (6 bases each). Germline V lookup: CDR1 SGHAT, CDR2 FQNNGV. Trimming took off 5 bases at V and 3 bases at J, with 17 bases between the two ends. This CDR3 contains 15 residues. The full variable domain, its missing parts supplied by reference TRBV11-2 and TRBJ2-7, is EAGVAQSPRYKIIEKRQSVAFWCNPISGHATLYWYQQILGQGPKLLIQFQNNGVVDDSQLPKDRFSAERLKGVDSTLKIQPAKLEDSAVYLCASSPEWGAGYEQYFGPGTRLTVT.

This clone has just a few counts. This CDR3 is also generated by other DNA sequences in the sample. The chain recombines TRBV7-9 with TRBJ2-2; unclear D gene. Deletions cut 0 bases from V and 0 bases from J, with 2 bases between. Germline loops: CDR1 SEHNR, CDR2 FQNEAQ (reference sequence). This CDR3 region has 14 residues. CDR3 region: CASSLAANTGELFF. The DNA of the CDR3 is TGTGCCAGCAGCTTAGCAGCGAACACCGGGGAGCTGTTTTTT.

The V gene is TRBV29-1, the J gene TRBJ1-5; D is perhaps TRBD1 (6 bases). V was trimmed by 1 base and J by 7 bases, leaving 17 bases between them. The CDR3 length is 15 residues. The V gene's germline CDR1 is SQVTM and CDR2 ANQGSEA. The CDR3 reads CSVEVAGGAGQPQHF. CDR3 DNA sequence: TGCAGCGTTGAAGTGGCTGGGGGCGCGGGGCAGCCCCAGCATTTT.

This rearrangement joins TRBV28 to TRBJ2-7; TRBD1 matches 8 bases. Germline-derived CDR1 and CDR2 are MDHEN and SYDVKM. The junction had 5 bases not matched to a gene; V was cut back by 5 bases and J by 2 bases. This CDR3 is built from 14 residues. The CDR3 nucleotides read TGTGCCAGCAGTGGACAGGGCCCTCCCTACGAGCAGTACTTC. Translating gives CASSGQGPPYEQYF.

This chain joins TRBV7-9 and TRBJ2-1; the match to TRBD1 covers 7 bases. Trimming cost V 2 bases and J 6 bases; bases outside gene matches: 10. Germline V gene lookup returns CDR1 SEHNR and CDR2 FQNEAQ (reference sequence). The CDR3 runs 16 residues. The CDR3 bases are TGTGCCAGCAGCTTAAGGCGACAGGGTTACGCCAATGAGCAGTTCTTC. Its translation is CASSLRRQGYANEQFF.

The V call is TRBV5-1, the J call TRBJ2-5; the D is unclear. CDR1 and CDR2 (germline): SGHRS, YFSETQ. V was pared by 2 bases and J by 5 bases, with 7 bases between. CDR3 length: 12 residues. The CDR3 DNA is TGCGCCAGCAGCTTATCCGGGGAGACCCAGTACTTC. Protein sequence: CASSLSGETQYF. Full variable domain (outside the CDR3, taken from reference TRBV5-1 and TRBJ2-5): KAGVTQTPRYLIKTRGQQVTLSCSPISGHRSVSWYQQTPGQGLQFLFEYFSETQRNKGNFPGRFSGRQFSNSRSEMNVSTLELGDSALYLCASSLSGETQYFGPGTRLLVL.

In its sample, this clone was seen once. This chain's CDR3 is CASGGQLLQSEQYF. CDR3 bases: TGTGCCAGCGGGGGACAGCTTCTACAGAGCGAGCAGTACTTC. The rearrangement uses TRBV6-5 and TRBJ2-7; 7 bases align to TRBD1. Germline-derived CDR1 and CDR2 are MNHEY and SVGAGI. Trimming cost V 8 bases and J 6 bases; bases outside gene matches: 13. The CDR3 is 14 amino acids.

J is TRBJ1-4 and V is TRBV19; D might be TRBD1 (6 bases). Germline values: CDR1 LNHDA, CDR2 SQIVND (reference sequence). Trimming took 5 bases from V and 5 from J, leaving 15 bases between them. The CDR3 is 15 residues long. In nucleotides, the CDR3 is TGTGCCAGTAGTCTTATCACAGGGCAAAATGAAAAACTGTTTTTT. Amino acid sequence: CASSLITGQNEKLFF.

J is TRBJ2-5 and V is TRBV3-1 (or the pseudogene TRBV3-2); TRBD2 agrees at 8 bases. In germline, CDR1 is LGHDT, CDR2 YNNKEL (reference sequence). V shed 4 bases, J shed 4 bases, and the junction held 5 bases outside the gene matches. The CDR3 is 14 residues long. The CDR3: CASSLTSERETQYF. CDR3 bases: TGTGCCAGCAGCCTGACTAGCGAGAGAGAGACCCAGTACTTC.

The chain couples TRBV6-5 to TRBJ2-5; maybe TRBD1 (5 bases). CDR1 MNHEY and CDR2 SVGAGI come from the germline V gene. The CDR3 extends over 14 amino acids. V lost 10 bases and J lost 5, with 20 bases in between. This CDR3 is CATKKTRGLETQYF. CDR3 nucleotides: TGTGCCACGAAAAAAACAAGGGGTTTGGAGACCCAGTACTTC.

The chain uses TRBV19 and TRBJ1-2; perhaps TRBD1 as D (6 bases). Trimming took 10 bases from V and 7 from J, leaving 13 bases between them. The CDR3 loop spans 11 amino acids. The germline V gene has CDR1 LNHDA and CDR2 SQIVND (reference sequence). The CDR3 region is CATFRGSGYTF. The DNA of the CDR3 is TGTGCCACCTTCAGGGGCAGTGGCTACACCTTC.